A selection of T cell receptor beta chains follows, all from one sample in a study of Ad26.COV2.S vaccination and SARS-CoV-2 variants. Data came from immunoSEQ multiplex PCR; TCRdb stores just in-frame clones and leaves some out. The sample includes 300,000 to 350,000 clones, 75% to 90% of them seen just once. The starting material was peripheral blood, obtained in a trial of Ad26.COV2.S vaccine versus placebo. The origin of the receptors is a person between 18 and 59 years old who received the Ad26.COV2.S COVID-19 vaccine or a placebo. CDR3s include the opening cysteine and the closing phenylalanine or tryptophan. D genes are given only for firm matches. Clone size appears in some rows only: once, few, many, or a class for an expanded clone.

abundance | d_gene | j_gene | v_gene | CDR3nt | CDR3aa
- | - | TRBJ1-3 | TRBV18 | TGTGCCAGCTCACCAGGGGAGGTCAACTCTGGAAACACCATATATTTT | CASSPGEVNSGNTIYF
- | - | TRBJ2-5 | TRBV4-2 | TGTGCCAGCAGCCCCGGGAGCGAGGAGACCCAGTACTTC | CASSPGSEETQYF
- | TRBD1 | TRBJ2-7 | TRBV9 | TGTGCCAGCAGCAGGGACAGGGGCGAGCAGTACTTC | CASSRDRGEQYF
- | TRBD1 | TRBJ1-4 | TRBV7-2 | TGTGCCAGCAGCTGGATGGGACAGCCTAATGAAAAACTGTTTTTT | CASSWMGQPNEKLFF
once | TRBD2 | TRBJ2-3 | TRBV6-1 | TGTGCCAGCAGGGAACGAACTAGCGGGGGGAACGCAGATACGCAGTATTTT | CASRERTSGGNADTQYF
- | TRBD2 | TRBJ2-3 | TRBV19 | TGTGCCAGTAGTACATCACTAGCGGCTAGCACAGATACGCAGTATTTT | CASSTSLAASTDTQYF
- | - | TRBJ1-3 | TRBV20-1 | TGCAGCGCCAGTGGGCCGTTCTCTGGAAACACCATATATTTT | CSASGPFSGNTIYF
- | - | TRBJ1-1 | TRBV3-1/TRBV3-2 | TGTGCCAGCAGCCTTGGCCTGGAGACTGAAGCTTTCTTT | CASSLGLETEAFF
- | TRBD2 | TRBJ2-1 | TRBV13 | TGTGCCAGCAGCCCCCGTGGAGCGGGAGGGCCAAGCAATGAGCAGTTCTTC | CASSPRGAGGPSNEQFF
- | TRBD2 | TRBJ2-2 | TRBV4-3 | TGCGCCAGCAGCCAACTAGTAGCGGGGGGCACCGGGGAGCTGTTTTTT | CASSQLVAGGTGELFF
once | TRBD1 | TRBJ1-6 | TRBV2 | TGTGCCAGCAGGGCCGGACAGGGTAGTTCACCCCTCCACTTT | CASRAGQGSSPLHF
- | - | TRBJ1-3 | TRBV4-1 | TGCGCCAGCAGCCCTTCGGCTCTCGATGGAAACACCATATATTTT | CASSPSALDGNTIYF
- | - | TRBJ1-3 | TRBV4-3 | TGCGCCAGCAGCCAAAAGCCTTCCACCAAGGGGTACTCTGGAAACACCATATATTTT | CASSQKPSTKGYSGNTIYF
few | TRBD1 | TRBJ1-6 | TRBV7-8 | TGTGCCAGCAGCTTACAGGGGGACAGACCCCTCCACTTT | CASSLQGDRPLHF
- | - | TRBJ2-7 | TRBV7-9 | TGTGCCAGCAGCTGGGGAGAAAGAGAGCAGTACTTC | CASSWGEREQYF